This entry lists 27 T cell receptor beta chains sequenced from one sample in a study of blood T cell repertoires in COVID-19. Sequencing was performed with immunoSEQ multiplex PCR; in TCRdb, only in-frame clones are kept and a portion is missing. The sample lists about 160,000 clones, around 80% occurring once. The sequencing input was peripheral blood. The receptors shown here come from an elderly woman with acute or convalescent COVID-19.

In this sample, this clone turned up once. V and J are TRBV6-5 and TRBJ1-1; perhaps TRBD1 as D (6 bases). The germline gives CDR1 MNHEY, CDR2 SVGAGI. This CDR3 region has 15 residues. V was cut by 5 bases and J by 4 bases, with 17 bases left in between. DNA of the CDR3: TGTGCCAGCAGTACCCTAGCAAGGGGGATCACTGAAGCTTTCTTT. It translates to CASSTLARGITEAFF.

V gene TRBV27 combines with J gene TRBJ2-2, with TRBD2 matching over 10 bases. The trim removed 5 bases at V and 7 bases at J, leaving 16 bases unmatched. The CDR3 is 18 residues long. Looked up from germline, CDR1 is MNHEY and CDR2 is SMNVEV (reference sequence). CDR3 loop: CASSLARLAGEAGGELFF. Here the CDR3 DNA reads TGTGCCAGCAGTCTCGCGCGACTAGCGGGCGAGGCGGGCGGGGAGCTGTTTTTT.

The chain employs TRBV7-9 and TRBJ1-1; 8 nucleotides line up with TRBD1. With 5 bases clipped from V and 4 bases from J, the junction kept 9 bases outside the gene matches. Germline loops: CDR1 SEHNR, CDR2 FQNEAQ (reference sequence). CDR3 length equals 15 residues. The CDR3 sequence: CASSPMTGVATEAFF. CDR3 nucleotide sequence: TGTGCCAGCAGCCCAATGACAGGGGTTGCCACTGAAGCTTTCTTT.

This chain joins TRBV30 and TRBJ1-1; unclear D gene. Trimming shortened V by 0 bases and J by 7 bases, and 9 bases separated the two germline ends. This CDR3 region has 12 residues. Per the germline V gene, CDR1 is GTSNPN and CDR2 is SVGIG (reference sequence). CDR3 sequence reads: CAWSVFAFEAFF. The CDR3 DNA reads TGTGCCTGGAGTGTCTTCGCGTTTGAAGCTTTCTTT.

This chain links TRBV27 with TRBJ2-7; D possibly corresponds to TRBD2 (6 bases). CDR3 length equals 14 residues. V lost 3 bases and J 3 bases, leaving 12 bases between the germline ends. Germline loops: CDR1 MNHEY, CDR2 SMNVEV (reference sequence). This chain's CDR3 is CASSFSGYSYEQYF. The CDR3 DNA sequence: TGTGCCAGCAGTTTCAGCGGGTACAGCTACGAGCAGTACTTC.

This rearrangement joins TRBV6-1 to TRBJ2-7, with 7 bases identical to TRBD1. The CDR3 length is 15 residues. Germline CDR1 is MNHNS and CDR2 is SASEGT. V shed 1 base, J shed 9 bases, and the junction held 12 bases outside the gene matches. The CDR3 protein is CASSEGSTGALGQYF. The DNA for the CDR3 is TGTGCCAGCAGTGAAGGTAGCACAGGGGCCCTGGGGCAGTACTTC.

V and J are TRBV5-1 and TRBJ1-1; D ambiguous. This CDR3 has 12 residues. Per germline, CDR1 SGHRS and CDR2 YFSETQ. Trimming took 5 bases from V and 4 from J, leaving 9 bases between them. CDR3: CASRDSPTEAFF. The CDR3 nucleotides read TGCGCCAGCAGAGACTCGCCCACTGAAGCTTTCTTT.

This sequence joins TRBV6-4 and TRBJ1-2, with D possibly matching TRBD1 (6 bases). The germline V gene has CDR1 MRHNA and CDR2 SNTAGT. V was shortened by 6 bases and J by 0 bases, with 11 bases between the two germline ends. This CDR3 region has 14 residues. CDR3 sequence: CASSPQGTNYGYTF. The CDR3 DNA reads as TGTGCCAGCAGCCCACAGGGAACTAACTATGGCTACACCTTC.

V is TRBV10-3 and J is TRBJ2-1; D unresolved. V lost 0 bases, J lost 0 bases, and 9 bases lay in between. Germline assignment: CDR1 ENHRY and CDR2 SYGVKD. The CDR3 extends over 16 amino acids. DNA of the CDR3: TGTGCCATCAGTGAGTCTATCCCAGGCTCCTACAATGAGCAGTTCTTC. Translated: CAISESIPGSYNEQFF.

The chain joins TRBV4-1 to TRBJ1-1, with D perhaps matching TRBD1 (5 bases). Trimming took off 1 base at V and 6 bases at J, with 12 bases between the two ends. This CDR3 comprises 14 residues. Germline values: CDR1 MGHRA, CDR2 YSYEKL. The CDR3 region is CASSQVTRVAEAFF. The CDR3 bases are TGCGCCAGCAGCCAAGTAACCAGGGTAGCTGAAGCTTTCTTT.

This rearrangement joins TRBV30 to TRBJ2-1; 11 positions match TRBD2. J was trimmed by 9 bases and V by 2 bases; bases with no gene match: 6. The CDR3 length is 14 residues. CDR1 and CDR2 (germline): GTSNPN, SVGIG (reference sequence). CDR3 region: CAWSLLAGAGEQFF. The CDR3 nucleotides read TGTGCCTGGAGTCTACTAGCGGGAGCGGGTGAGCAGTTCTTC. Complete variable domain (other parts from reference TRBV30 and TRBJ2-1): SQTIHQWPATLVQPVGSPLSLECTVEGTSNPNLYWYRQAAGRGLQLLFYSVGIGQISSEVPQNLSASRPQDRQFILSSKKLLLSDSGFYLCAWSLLAGAGEQFFGPGTRLTVL.

This sequence joins TRBV6-2 or TRBV6-3 and TRBJ2-7; maybe TRBD1 (6 bases). Trimming left V 5 bases short and J 2 bases short, with 13 bases between. The CDR3 consists of 14 residues. Germline-derived CDR1 and CDR2 are MNHEY and SVGEGT. The CDR3 coding sequence is TGTGCCAGCAGTACAGGGTCCCACCCCTACGAGCAGTACTTC. Translation: CASSTGSHPYEQYF.

The gene calls are TRBV9 and TRBJ2-3, with 8 bases identical to TRBD2. The length of the CDR3 is 14 residues. Trimming at V came to 3 bases and at J to 6 bases, leaving 6 bases not matched to a gene. CDR1 SGDLS and CDR2 YYNGEE come from the germline V gene. In nucleotides, the CDR3 is TGTGCCAGCAGCGGCGGGGGGTGGAGGGATACGCAGTATTTT. It yields the protein CASSGGGWRDTQYF.

The sample holds a few counts of this clone. The V and J genes are TRBV12-3 or TRBV12-4 and TRBJ1-2; 10 nucleotides line up with TRBD1. The length of the CDR3 is 13 residues. Unmatched junction bases numbered 4, after V lost 5 bases and J lost 7 bases. The CDR3 is CASSPRDRGGYTF. Here the CDR3 DNA reads TGTGCCAGCAGTCCCCGGGACAGGGGTGGCTACACCTTC.

This chain links TRBV6-5 with TRBJ1-5; 7 bases agree with TRBD1. Germline CDR1 and CDR2: MNHEY and SVGAGI. This CDR3 is built from 15 residues. Trimming at V came to 9 bases and at J to 2 bases, leaving 10 bases not matched to a gene. In nucleotides, the CDR3 is TGTGCCAGTCGCGCCGGGACAGCTCGCAATCAGCCCCAGCATTTT. Its protein is CASRAGTARNQPQHF.

The genes are TRBV20-1 and TRBJ1-3; 7 positions agree with TRBD1. V lost 3 bases to trimming and J lost 0 bases; unmatched junction nucleotides: 2. The CDR3 has 14 amino acids. Germline V gene data show CDR1 as DFQATT and CDR2 as SNEGSKA (reference sequence). The CDR3 region has the DNA TGCAGTGCTAGTAGGGGGCTCTCTGGAAACACCATATATTTT. It translates to CSASRGLSGNTIYF.

The chain employs TRBV5-6 and TRBJ2-1; possibly TRBD2 for D (6 bases). The germline CDR1 and CDR2 sequences are SGHDT and YYEEEE. The CDR3 is made up of 14 amino acids. V lost 4 bases and J 8 bases, leaving 16 bases between the germline ends. The CDR3 nucleotides read TGTGCCAGCAGCCGGGACTTCACAGCCGATGAGCAGTTCTTC. This translates into CASSRDFTADEQFF.

This clone was detected once. The chain is built from TRBV19 and TRBJ2-7; TRBD2 aligns across 8 bases. Germline lookup yields CDR1 LNHDA and CDR2 SQIVND (reference sequence). The CDR3 is 14 amino acids. V dropped 4 bases and J dropped 5; count of bases not matched to a gene: 7. For the CDR3, the DNA is TGTGCCAGTAGTAAGGGGACTAGAATCCACGAGCAGTACTTC. Translated: CASSKGTRIHEQYF.

The genes are TRBV9 and TRBJ1-2, with D possibly being TRBD1 (6 bases). The CDR3 consists of 18 residues. Between the trimmed V and J ends, which lost 4 bases and 2 bases, there was a span of 24 bases. Germline assignment: CDR1 SGDLS and CDR2 YYNGEE. The CDR3 region is CASSSLSPGGGGNYGYTF. DNA of the CDR3: TGTGCCAGCAGCTCCCTTTCCCCGGGCGGGGGCGGGAACTATGGCTACACCTTC.

The chain has TRBV3-1 (or the pseudogene TRBV3-2) and TRBJ2-3; D might be TRBD2 (5 bases). V dropped 0 bases and J dropped 0 bases, with 19 bases sitting between them. Germline V gene sequence: CDR1 LGHDT, CDR2 YNNKEL (reference sequence). CDR3 size: 19 residues. CDR3 bases: TGTGCCAGCAGCCAAGATCCCCCGGACTTTGGTTCTAGCACAGATACGCAGTATTTT. This sequence encodes CASSQDPPDFGSSTDTQYF.

This clone was observed once. The rearrangement links TRBV6-5 to TRBJ1-2, with D tentatively TRBD1 (6 bases). V lost 8 bases and J lost 8, with 18 bases in between. The CDR3 covers 13 residues. Per the germline V gene, CDR1 is MNHEY and CDR2 is SVGAGI. CDR3 sequence: CASFSGGGRGYTF. The CDR3 DNA reads as TGTGCCAGCTTTTCGGGGGGCGGAAGGGGCTACACCTTC.

The V call is TRBV5-1, the J call TRBJ2-5, with 9 bases lining up with TRBD2. The CDR3 has 13 residues. The J segment lost 4 bases and the V segment lost 5 bases, leaving 3 bases of the junction unmatched. Germline V gives CDR1 SGHRS, CDR2 YFSETQ. Written as DNA, the CDR3 is TGCGCCAGCAGTTCGGGACTAGCAGAGACCCAGTACTTC. This codes for CASSSGLAETQYF.

The J gene is TRBJ2-7, the V gene TRBV15, with a possible D match to TRBD2 (6 bases). V lost 0 bases, J lost 7 bases, and 22 bases lay in between. Germline V CDR1 and CDR2: LNHNV, YYDKDF (reference sequence). This CDR3 contains 17 residues. The CDR3 here is CATSRDILSGEPTEQYF. Written as DNA, the CDR3 is TGTGCCACCAGCAGAGATATTTTATCGGGAGAACCTACGGAGCAGTACTTC.

V usage is TRBV5-1 and J usage is TRBJ2-7; D is uncertain. Trimming took off 0 bases at V and 1 base at J, with 5 bases between the two ends. CDR1 is SGHRS, CDR2 YFSETQ, per germline. This CDR3 has 13 residues. CDR3 in amino acids: CASSLDRSYEQYF. The CDR3 region has the DNA TGCGCCAGCAGCTTGGACAGATCCTACGAGCAGTACTTC.

This sequence joins TRBV19 and TRBJ2-2, with TRBD1 matching over 7 bases. This CDR3 has 15 amino acids. V shed 3 bases, J shed 5 bases, and the junction held 6 bases outside the gene matches. Germline CDR1 LNHDA, CDR2 SQIVND (reference sequence). The CDR3 loop is CASSIRDRRTGELFF. The CDR3 DNA reads TGTGCCAGTAGTATCAGGGACAGACGTACCGGGGAGCTGTTTTTT.

The chain links TRBV18 to TRBJ1-2; D gene unclear. Germline CDR1 KGHSH, CDR2 LQKENI. Trimming left V 5 bases short and J 4 bases short, with 17 bases between. This CDR3 is built from 15 residues. The CDR3 DNA follows: TGTGCCAGCTCATCAACGGCGGGAGGAGGCTATGGCTACACCTTC. It specifies CASSSTAGGGYGYTF.

The chain recombines TRBV19 with TRBJ2-1; 8 bases match TRBD2. CDR3 length: 16 residues. Looked up from germline, CDR1 is LNHDA and CDR2 is SQIVND (reference sequence). V was pared by 1 base and J by 7 bases, with 9 bases of the junction left unmatched. CDR3 amino acids: CASSIGQRELVNEQFF. Written as DNA, the CDR3 is TGTGCCAGTAGTATAGGGCAGCGGGAGTTAGTAAATGAGCAGTTCTTC.